The source of this TCR beta chain is a study of memory CD4+ T cells and cytomegalovirus serostatus. Study-level information: Of the healthy Belgian adults, 9 were CMV seropositive and 24 seronegative. Overall study results and limits: A US-trained random forest predicted CMV serostatus with median AUC around 0.9.

Note on this clone: Its antigen is as yet unknown.

Single viable CD3+CD4+CD8-CD45RO+ cells were sorted as the memory CD4+ T cells. Serum IgG to CMV pp150, pp28, p38 and p52 defined serostatus. V was clipped by 10 bases and J by 1 base, with 10 bases between them. The CDR3 length is 12 residues. Germline loops: CDR1 MDHEN, CDR2 SYDVKM. The protocol was immunoSEQ multiplex PCR, while the TCRdb copy is restricted to in-frame clones and leaves out a portion. Of about 50,000 clones in the sample, roughly 78% were seen once. The chain links TRBV28 to TRBJ1-2; a possible D gene is TRBD1 (5 bases). The sample comprised memory CD4+ T cells from blood. The sequence was obtained from an adult in good health and CMV-seronegative. The CDR3 DNA reads TGTGCCACCTCGACAGTTAACTATGGCTACACCTTC. This sequence encodes CATSTVNYGYTF.